The 7 T cell receptor beta chains presented below share a single source sample, sequenced in a study of response to subunit inactivated influenza vaccine. TCRdb passed the RT-PCR reads through MiXCR, listing each CDR3 protein once. The table shows approximately 500,000 distinct CDR3 sequences, with around a quarter occurring only once. This sample also belongs to another study, concerning T cells expressing NK-cell markers. From that report: For TCR beta, cDNA was produced by 5'RACE template switching with UMIs.

Sample: CD4+ T cells sorted from PBMCs, taken less than 13 days after vaccination. Every receptor here comes from a man aged 45-65 years who received an inactivated influenza vaccine.

The sample holds a few counts of this clonotype. The chain joins TRBV6-2 or TRBV6-3 to TRBJ1-5; TRBD1 agrees at 7 bases. Germline assignment: CDR1 MNHEY and CDR2 SVGEGT. With 5 bases clipped from V and 7 bases from J, the junction kept 14 bases outside the gene matches. CDR3 size: 16 residues. The CDR3 is CASSTPRAGGGQPQHF. In nucleotides, the CDR3 is TGTGCCAGCAGTACCCCAAGGGCAGGGGGTGGACAGCCCCAGCATTTT.

The J gene is TRBJ2-1, the V gene TRBV5-1, with D unresolved. There are 15 residues in the CDR3. Germline CDR1 is SGHRS and CDR2 is YFSETQ. V lost 6 bases and J lost 7, with 20 bases in between. CDR3 DNA: TGCGCCAGCACCCTAGGGCCTCTCGTTGGGAATGAGCAGTTCTTC. Translated: CASTLGPLVGNEQFF.

J is TRBJ2-7 and V is TRBV14; 7 nucleotides line up with TRBD2. CDR1 is SGHDN and CDR2 is FVKESK in the germline V gene. This CDR3 spans 16 amino acids. With V trimmed by 1 base and J by 2 bases, 8 bases remained unmatched. The CDR3 loop reads CASSQGTAGLPYEQYF. The CDR3 bases are TGTGCCAGCAGCCAAGGAACCGCGGGACTACCCTACGAGCAGTACTTC.

This clonotype was recorded a few times. The chain employs TRBV7-2 and TRBJ2-3; no reliable D call. Looked up from germline, CDR1 is SGHTA and CDR2 is FQGNSA. Trimming removed 0 bases at V and 5 bases at J, with 12 bases between. The CDR3 totals 15 residues. The CDR3 loop reads CASSLAGLDGDTQYF. DNA of the CDR3: TGTGCCAGCAGCTTAGCAGGGTTGGATGGAGATACGCAGTATTTT.

This clonotype was counted many times. This chain joins TRBV5-1 and TRBJ2-3, with D unresolved. This CDR3 comprises 13 residues. Trimming took 0 bases from V and 4 from J, leaving 6 bases between them. CDR1 SGHRS and CDR2 YFSETQ come from the germline V gene. The CDR3 coding sequence is TGCGCCAGCAGCTTGGACGGATCAGATACGCAGTATTTT. This sequence encodes CASSLDGSDTQYF.

The rearrangement links TRBV5-1 to TRBJ1-2; 10 bases agree with TRBD1. The CDR3 contains 15 residues. With V trimmed by 4 bases and J by 8 bases, 11 bases remained unmatched. The germline V gene has CDR1 SGHRS and CDR2 YFSETQ. DNA for the CDR3: TGCGCCAGCAGCGGCGCTCGACAGGGGGCTGGGGGCTACACCTTC. As protein: CASSGARQGAGGYTF.

There are a few counts of this clonotype. DNA for the CDR3: TGCAGTGCTACTTCTTTGCGACAGGCTAGCACAGATACGCAGTATTTT. Amino acid sequence: CSATSLRQASTDTQYF. The chain recombines TRBV20-1 with TRBJ2-3; tentatively, D is TRBD1 (6 bases). V was shortened by 4 bases and J by 0 bases, with 17 bases between the two germline ends. The CDR3 is 16 amino acids. Germline V gene sequence: CDR1 DFQATT, CDR2 SNEGSKA (reference sequence).